The 32 T cell receptor beta chains reported below all come from one sample, sequenced in a study of T cell responses to AZD1222 COVID-19 vaccine. Assay used: immunoSEQ multiplex PCR; TCRdb lists only in-frame clones, some missing. The data contain 100,000 to 150,000 clones, about 91% of them singletons. Specimen: peripheral blood, collected on day 0 of AZD1222 vaccination. The receptors stem from an adult in good health.

This clone was recorded a few times. The V call is TRBV15, the J call TRBJ1-1; D gene uncertain. The CDR3 runs to 15 residues. The germline gives CDR1 LNHNV, CDR2 YYDKDF (reference sequence). Trimming took 0 bases from V and 5 from J, leaving 13 bases between them. CDR3 coding DNA: TGTGCCACCAGCAGAGACCGCGACCTGGCGACTGAAGCTTTCTTT. This encodes CATSRDRDLATEAFF.

The rearrangement links TRBV30 to TRBJ2-1; D is unclear. Trimming removed 3 bases from V and 8 bases from J, with 8 bases in between. The CDR3 consists of 11 residues. The germline V gene has CDR1 GTSNPN and CDR2 SVGIG (reference sequence). DNA of the CDR3: TGTGCCTGGAGCGGCGGCGATGAGCAGTTCTTC. It specifies CAWSGGDEQFF.

CDR3 nucleotides: TGTGCCAGCAGTGGTTTTCTAGCGGGAGGCCAGGGCAATGAGCAGTTCTTC. Protein: CASSGFLAGGQGNEQFF. The chain carries TRBV2 and TRBJ2-1, with 11 nucleotides matching TRBD2. The ends lost 4 bases at V and 6 bases at J; junction bases unmatched: 11. The CDR3 has 17 residues. Germline CDR1 and CDR2: SNHLY and FYNNEI.

This chain joins TRBV5-8 and TRBJ2-3; D is uncertain. The CDR3 is 14 amino acids. Germline V gene sequence: CDR1 SGHTS, CDR2 YDEGEE. Trimming took off 1 base at V and 2 bases at J, with 8 bases between the two ends. CDR3 DNA sequence: TGTGCCAGCAGCTTGAGGCAGATCACAGATACGCAGTATTTT. It yields the protein CASSLRQITDTQYF. The variable domain in full, completed from reference TRBV5-8 and TRBJ2-3, reads EAGVTQSPTHLIKTRGQQATLRCSPISGHTSVYWYQQALGLGLQFLLWYDEGEERNRGNFPPRFSGRQFPNYSSELNVNALELEDSALYLCASSLRQITDTQYFGPGTRLTVL.

The rearrangement links TRBV2 to TRBJ2-2; 7 positions agree with TRBD1. Germline V CDR1 and CDR2: SNHLY, FYNNEI. The CDR3 has 15 amino acids. Germline trimming cut 8 bases from V and 3 bases from J; bases unmatched to any gene: 9. CDR3 coding DNA: TGTGCCAGCGGTCGGCAGGGGGTGGACACCGGGGAGCTGTTTTTT. Translation: CASGRQGVDTGELFF.

The chain employs TRBV7-2 and TRBJ1-2; D unresolved. This CDR3 is built from 12 residues. Looked up from germline, CDR1 is SGHTA and CDR2 is FQGNSA. Trimming left V 0 bases short and J 4 bases short, with 3 bases between. CDR3 nucleotides: TGTGCCAGCAGCTTAGCCAGCTATGGCTACACCTTC. It codes for CASSLASYGYTF.

V usage is TRBV5-4 and J usage is TRBJ1-2; D gene ambiguous. The V end was cut by 4 bases, the J end by 4 bases, with 14 bases between. Looked up from germline, CDR1 is SGHNT and CDR2 is YYREEE (reference sequence). The CDR3 is 14 amino acids. The CDR3 DNA sequence: TGTGCCAGCAGCCCGAAGTCGGAGGGCTATGGCTACACCTTC. Its translation is CASSPKSEGYGYTF.

The V call is TRBV7-9, the J call TRBJ2-1, with TRBD2 as a possible D gene (5 bases). The germline CDR1 and CDR2 sequences are SEHNR and FQNEAQ (reference sequence). The CDR3 totals 11 residues. V was trimmed by 4 bases and J by 9 bases, leaving 7 bases between them. The CDR3 DNA sequence: TGTGCCAGCAGCTCACGGGGTGAGCAGTTCTTC. It yields the protein CASSSRGEQFF.

The V call is TRBV7-2, the J call TRBJ2-1, with no clear D. V was pared by 1 base and J by 5 bases, with 12 bases between. The CDR3 extends over 15 amino acids. Germline loops: CDR1 SGHTA, CDR2 FQGNSA. Here the CDR3 reads CASSLVSRSDNEQFF. The CDR3 bases are TGTGCCAGCAGCTTAGTGTCTCGGAGCGACAATGAGCAGTTCTTC.

The V call is TRBV4-2, the J call TRBJ2-7, with D uncertain. This CDR3 has 13 amino acids. Germline V lookup: CDR1 LGHNA, CDR2 YNFKEQ. With 5 bases removed from V and 4 bases from J, the gap between germline ends came to 12 bases. CDR3 loop: CASSYSAGYEQYF. The DNA of the CDR3 is TGTGCCAGCAGCTACTCGGCTGGGTACGAGCAGTACTTC.

The rearrangement links TRBV18 to TRBJ2-5; TRBD2 agrees at 8 bases. The CDR3 is 17 residues long. Germline values: CDR1 KGHSH, CDR2 LQKENI. V trimming: 1 base; J trimming: 3 bases; junction bases outside the gene matches: 10. The CDR3 loop is CASSPRGSGRGEETQYF. CDR3 DNA sequence: TGTGCCAGCTCACCACGGGGAAGCGGGAGAGGTGAAGAGACCCAGTACTTC.

CDR3: CASSPWDVGEQFF. CDR3 sequence (DNA): TGTGCCAGCAGCCCATGGGATGTGGGGGAGCAGTTCTTC. This sequence joins TRBV9 and TRBJ2-1; D gene uncertain. The CDR3 totals 13 residues. From germline, CDR1 is SGDLS and CDR2 YYNGEE. The ends were cut back, 4 bases at V and 10 bases at J, with 15 bases in the middle.

The chain employs TRBV23-1 and TRBJ1-6; D is possibly TRBD1 (6 bases). TRBV23-1 falls under the ORF class, with uncertain function. This CDR3 contains 19 residues. Trimming stripped 8 bases from V and 0 bases from J, with 23 bases between. CDR3 coding DNA: TGCGCCAGCGCAACTGAGGCGGAGACAGGCAGCTCCTATAATTCACCCCTCCACTTT. Protein product: CASATEAETGSSYNSPLHF.

This chain joins TRBV12-3 or TRBV12-4 and TRBJ2-1; D call uncertain. V was shortened by 2 bases and J by 7 bases, with 6 bases between the two germline ends. The CDR3 spans 12 residues. In DNA form, the CDR3 reads TGTGCCAGCAGTTTAAGACCAAATGAGCAGTTCTTC. Translating gives CASSLRPNEQFF.

V usage is TRBV5-6 and J usage is TRBJ2-1; D is unresolved. This CDR3 has 13 amino acids. Germline V gene lookup returns CDR1 SGHDT and CDR2 YYEEEE. Trimming removed 1 base from V and 7 bases from J, with 9 bases in between. The CDR3 DNA follows: TGTGCCAGCAGCTTGAAGCCTCTGAATGAGCAGTTCTTC. Its protein product is CASSLKPLNEQFF.

This sequence joins TRBV10-3 and TRBJ2-1; TRBD2 matches at 7 bases. The germline V gene encodes CDR1 ENHRY and CDR2 SYGVKD. The V and J ends lost 6 bases and 0 bases, in that order; junction bases with no gene match: 8. This CDR3 comprises 16 residues. The CDR3 coding sequence is TGTGCCATCAGCCATAGCGGGCGGAGCTCCTACAATGAGCAGTTCTTC. Protein product: CAISHSGRSSYNEQFF.

This clone was counted a few times. The V gene is TRBV6-4, the J gene TRBJ2-2, with 7 bases that match TRBD1. This CDR3 has 15 residues. V trimming: 6 bases; J trimming: 7 bases; junction bases outside the gene matches: 11. Germline V lookup: CDR1 MRHNA, CDR2 SNTAGT. This CDR3 reads CASSRQGGSDGELFF. For the CDR3, the DNA is TGTGCCAGCAGCCGACAGGGCGGGTCGGACGGGGAGCTGTTTTTT.

J is TRBJ1-1 and V is TRBV18; 8 bases map to TRBD1. Germline loops: CDR1 KGHSH, CDR2 LQKENI. There are 18 residues in the CDR3. Losses at the gene ends were 2 bases for V and 3 bases for J; bases not matched to a gene: 14. DNA for the CDR3: TGTGCCAGCTCACCATTTACTCAGGGGGCGAGGTCGGACACTGAAGCTTTCTTT. It translates to CASSPFTQGARSDTEAFF.

This clone came up once. The rearrangement uses TRBV18 and TRBJ1-5, with D uncertain. CDR3 length: 13 residues. CDR1 is KGHSH, CDR2 LQKENI, per germline. The ends were cut back, 5 bases at V and 5 bases at J, with 10 bases in the middle. The chain's CDR3 is CASSREIDQPQHF. CDR3 nucleotides: TGTGCCAGCTCAAGGGAGATTGATCAGCCCCAGCATTTT. The full variable domain, its missing parts supplied by reference TRBV18 and TRBJ1-5, is NAGVMQNPRHLVRRRGQEARLRCSPMKGHSHVYWYRQLPEEGLKFMVYLQKENIIDESGMPKERFSAEFPKEGPSILRIQQVVRGDSAAYFCASSREIDQPQHFGDGTRLSIL.

The chain combines TRBV30 with TRBJ2-2; D call uncertain. Germline lookup yields CDR1 GTSNPN and CDR2 SVGIG (reference sequence). The V gene lost 0 bases and the J gene lost 6 bases, with 14 bases spanning the gap. The CDR3 consists of 15 residues. The CDR3 spells CAWSVRESRAGELFF. DNA for the CDR3: TGTGCCTGGAGTGTTAGAGAAAGCAGAGCCGGGGAGCTGTTTTTT. Looking up the rest from reference TRBV30 and TRBJ2-2 gives the full variable domain: SQTIHQWPATLVQPVGSPLSLECTVEGTSNPNLYWYRQAAGRGLQLLFYSVGIGQISSEVPQNLSASRPQDRQFILSSKKLLLSDSGFYLCAWSVRESRAGELFFGEGSRLTVL.

The gene calls are TRBV6-5 and TRBJ1-5; D uncertain. The CDR3 loop spans 15 amino acids. V lost 7 bases and J 3 bases, leaving 16 bases between the germline ends. Germline CDR1 and CDR2: MNHEY and SVGAGI. The CDR3 DNA reads TGTGCCAGCACCCAAATCGTGGGGATCAATCAGCCCCAGCATTTT. It encodes CASTQIVGINQPQHF.

The chain links TRBV6-5 to TRBJ1-5, with D uncertain. Germline V CDR1 and CDR2: MNHEY, SVGAGI. Trimming left V 0 bases short and J 0 bases short, with 6 bases between. The CDR3 totals 15 residues. CDR3 nucleotide sequence: TGTGCCAGCAGTTACTCATCAGTTAGCAATCAGCCCCAGCATTTT. Translated: CASSYSSVSNQPQHF.

This clone came up once. The chain combines TRBV20-1 with TRBJ1-1, with D maybe TRBD1 (6 bases). This CDR3 is built from 11 residues. Trimming left V 2 bases short and J 11 bases short, with 12 bases between. CDR1 DFQATT and CDR2 SNEGSKA come from the germline V gene (reference sequence). The CDR3 loop is CSARYDRPAFF. The CDR3 DNA is TGCAGTGCTAGATATGACAGGCCGGCTTTCTTT.

This chain joins TRBV15 and TRBJ2-3; D is ambiguous. V lost 0 bases, J lost 5 bases, and 12 bases lay in between. Germline CDR1 LNHNV, CDR2 YYDKDF (reference sequence). This CDR3 has 15 amino acids. This CDR3 reads CATSRDPSGVDTQYF. CDR3 in DNA: TGTGCCACCAGCAGAGACCCGTCCGGCGTAGATACGCAGTATTTT. Using reference TRBV15 and TRBJ2-3 for the parts outside the CDR3, the full variable domain is DAMVIQNPRYQVTQFGKPVTLSCSQTLNHNVMYWYQQKSSQAPKLLFHYYDKDFNNEADTPDNFQSRRPNTSFCFLDIRSPGLGDTAMYLCATSRDPSGVDTQYFGPGTRLTVL.

This chain links TRBV5-1 with TRBJ2-1; weak D call: TRBD2 (5 bases). From germline, CDR1 is SGHRS and CDR2 YFSETQ. The CDR3 extends over 17 amino acids. Deletions cut 2 bases from V and 0 bases from J, with 15 bases between. CDR3: CASSLFSGSGSYNEQFF. The CDR3 bases are TGCGCCAGCAGCTTATTTTCGGGGTCAGGCTCCTACAATGAGCAGTTCTTC.

The V and J genes are TRBV6-5 and TRBJ1-2, with D possibly being TRBD1 (5 bases). CDR1 is MNHEY and CDR2 is SVGAGI in the germline V gene. V lost 2 bases and J 8 bases, leaving 9 bases between the germline ends. The CDR3 is 12 amino acids. The CDR3 loop reads CASSYGGRGYTF. CDR3 in DNA: TGTGCCAGCAGTTACGGGGGTAGAGGCTACACCTTC.

This sequence joins TRBV19 and TRBJ2-5, with 11 positions matching TRBD2. This CDR3 has 16 amino acids. After removal of 4 bases from V and 0 bases from J, the junction contained 4 bases not matched to a gene. Looked up from germline, CDR1 is LNHDA and CDR2 is SQIVND (reference sequence). The CDR3 here is CASSRRLAGNQETQYF. The CDR3 coding sequence is TGTGCCAGTAGTAGAAGACTAGCGGGGAACCAAGAGACCCAGTACTTC.

The chain uses TRBV12-5 and TRBJ1-2; weak D call: TRBD1 (6 bases). Germline CDR1 and CDR2: LGHNT and FRNRAP. V was pared by 5 bases and J by 4 bases, with 11 bases between. The length of the CDR3 is 13 residues. The CDR3 loop is CASGLQGGYGYTF. The CDR3 DNA is TGTGCTAGTGGTCTACAGGGTGGCTATGGCTACACCTTC.

The chain combines TRBV12-3 or TRBV12-4 with TRBJ2-7; no clear D. With 2 bases removed from V and 5 bases from J, the gap between germline ends came to 10 bases. This CDR3 is 13 amino acids long. The CDR3 DNA sequence: TGTGCCAGCAGTTTAAAGCCTCCTCACGAGCAGTACTTC. This codes for CASSLKPPHEQYF.

This clone showed up just once. J is TRBJ2-7 and V is TRBV2, with 7 bases lining up with TRBD1. This CDR3 is built from 13 residues. Germline values: CDR1 SNHLY, CDR2 FYNNEI. Germline trimming cut 4 bases from V and 2 bases from J; bases unmatched to any gene: 2. The CDR3 is CASSGQGTYEQYF. DNA for the CDR3: TGTGCCAGCAGTGGACAGGGAACCTACGAGCAGTACTTC.

The chain uses TRBV5-1 and TRBJ2-1, with 14 positions matching TRBD2. Trimming removed 4 bases from V and 9 bases from J; junction bases left unmatched: 12. The CDR3 extends over 17 amino acids. CDR1 and CDR2 (germline): SGHRS, YFSETQ. This CDR3 reads CASSAPPGTSGRGEQFF. The CDR3, as DNA: TGCGCCAGCAGCGCCCCCCCCGGGACTAGCGGGAGAGGTGAGCAGTTCTTC.

This chain uses TRBV29-1 with TRBJ1-1; weak D call: TRBD1 (5 bases). The length of the CDR3 is 10 residues. Trimming left V 6 bases short and J 7 bases short, with 9 bases between. Germline V lookup: CDR1 SQVTM, CDR2 ANQGSEA. CDR3 coding DNA: TGCAGCGTGACAGAGGTTGAAGCTTTCTTT. Its translation is CSVTEVEAFF.